This is a list of T cell receptor beta chains from one sample in a study of Ad26.COV2.S vaccination and SARS-CoV-2 variants. Assay: immunoSEQ multiplex PCR; the TCRdb copy retains only in-frame clones and omits some. The table has 350,000 to 400,000 clones, roughly nine tenths seen once. Material: peripheral blood, obtained in a trial of Ad26.COV2.S vaccine versus placebo. The receptors derive from a person aged 18-65 years who received the Ad26.COV2.S COVID-19 vaccine or a placebo. Each CDR3 is given with its conserved first and last residue.

CDR3aa | j_gene | v_gene
CASSLAGQTETQYF | TRBJ2-5 | TRBV7-8
CASSPRSYGARGNTIYF | TRBJ1-3 | TRBV14
CASSFGVETEAFF | TRBJ1-1 | TRBV11-3
CSVEGEGYEQYF | TRBJ2-7 | TRBV29-1
CASSRQGAPGYTF | TRBJ1-2 | TRBV19
CASRSRRPTGMNTEAFF | TRBJ1-1 | TRBV7-9
CASSLNQDDTIYF | TRBJ1-3 | TRBV7-2
CASSPGTGPQAFF | TRBJ1-1 | TRBV10-2
CASSRRQSSYNSPLHF | TRBJ1-6 | TRBV5-6
CASSPGQGGFGYTF | TRBJ1-2 | TRBV5-6
CASSLSLGVNTGELFF | TRBJ2-2 | TRBV7-2
CASSLGAGGTYEQYF | TRBJ2-7 | TRBV5-1
CASRPGPANNQPQHF | TRBJ1-5 | TRBV6-6
CASSQVHNRGSGDGYTF | TRBJ1-2 | TRBV4-3
CASSLAGEGGNTEAFF | TRBJ1-1 | TRBV7-8
CASRASSSDTQYF | TRBJ2-3 | TRBV3-1/TRBV3-2
CASSQWDRVEQYF | TRBJ2-7 | TRBV3-1/TRBV3-2
CASRPGQSTGELFF | TRBJ2-2 | TRBV6-5
CASSQWTSGGLSYNEQFF | TRBJ2-1 | TRBV4-1
CASSQEGSGVPFADTQYF | TRBJ2-3 | TRBV14
CASSLKGNTIYF | TRBJ1-3 | TRBV12-3/TRBV12-4
CASSRRDRPASDTQYF | TRBJ2-3 | TRBV7-2
CASSSLDRGLRKLFF | TRBJ1-4 | TRBV6-5
CASSPKYGQGQDTQYF | TRBJ2-3 | TRBV18
CASSYFGGGRGTEAFF | TRBJ1-1 | TRBV6-5
CASSLGGRADDTQYF | TRBJ2-3 | TRBV5-4
CASRVTGGTAGYTF | TRBJ1-2 | TRBV27
CASRSRSTDTQYF | TRBJ2-3 | TRBV5-4
CASSYRGTAEAFF | TRBJ1-1 | TRBV6-9
CASSPDGSYNEQFF | TRBJ2-1 | TRBV6-5
CASSHGTAMGKLFF | TRBJ1-4 | TRBV19
CASSWDINSNQPQHF | TRBJ1-5 | TRBV7-2
CAWSVGSVGTQYF | TRBJ2-3 | TRBV30
CASSLDAGVADTQYF | TRBJ2-3 | TRBV7-9
CASSQERQGAEAFF | TRBJ1-1 | TRBV3-1/TRBV3-2
CASSLGGQEQFF | TRBJ2-1 | TRBV12-3/TRBV12-4
CASSYTWTGRGNTIYF | TRBJ1-3 | TRBV6-5
CASSSRLNTEAFF | TRBJ1-1 | TRBV6-4
CASSRLGGTDTQYF | TRBJ2-3 | TRBV14
CASSLDRQETQYF | TRBJ2-5 | TRBV11-2
CASTSYRNTEAFF | TRBJ1-1 | TRBV12-3/TRBV12-4